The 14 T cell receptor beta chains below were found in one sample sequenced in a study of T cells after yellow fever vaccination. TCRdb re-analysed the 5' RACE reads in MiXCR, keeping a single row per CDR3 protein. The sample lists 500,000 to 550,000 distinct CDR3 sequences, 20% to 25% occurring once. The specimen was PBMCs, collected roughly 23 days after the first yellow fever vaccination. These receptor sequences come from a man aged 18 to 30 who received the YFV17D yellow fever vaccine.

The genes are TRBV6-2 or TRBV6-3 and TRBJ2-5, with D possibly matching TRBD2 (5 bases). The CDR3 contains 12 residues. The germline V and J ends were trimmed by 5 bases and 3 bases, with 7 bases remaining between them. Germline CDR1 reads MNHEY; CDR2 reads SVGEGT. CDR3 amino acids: CASSVREETQYF. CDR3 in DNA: TGTGCCAGCAGTGTGAGGGAAGAGACCCAGTACTTC.

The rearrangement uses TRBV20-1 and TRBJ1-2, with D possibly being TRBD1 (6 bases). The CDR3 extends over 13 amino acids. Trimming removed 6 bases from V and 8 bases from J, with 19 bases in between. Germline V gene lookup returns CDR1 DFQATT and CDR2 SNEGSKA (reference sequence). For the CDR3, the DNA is TGCAGTGCCGCTAAGTCGGACAGCCTGGGCTACACCTTC. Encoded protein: CSAAKSDSLGYTF.

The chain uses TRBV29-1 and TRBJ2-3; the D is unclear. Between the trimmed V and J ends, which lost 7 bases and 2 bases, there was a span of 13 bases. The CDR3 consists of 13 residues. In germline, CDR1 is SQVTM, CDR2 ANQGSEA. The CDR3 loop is CSAGFGPTDTQYF. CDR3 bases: TGCAGCGCCGGGTTCGGGCCCACAGATACGCAGTATTTT.

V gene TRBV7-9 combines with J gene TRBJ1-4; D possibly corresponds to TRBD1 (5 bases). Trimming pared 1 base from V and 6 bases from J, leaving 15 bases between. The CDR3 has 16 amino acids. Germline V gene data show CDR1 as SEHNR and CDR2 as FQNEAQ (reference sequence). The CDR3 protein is CASSLGSGSFYEKLFF. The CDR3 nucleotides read TGTGCCAGCAGCTTAGGGTCAGGGTCGTTCTATGAAAAACTGTTTTTT.

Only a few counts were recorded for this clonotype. The CDR3 nucleotides read TGTGCCAGCAGCGTTAACAGGGCGCACTTCTCAGATACGCAGTATTTT. Translating gives CASSVNRAHFSDTQYF. The chain employs TRBV9 and TRBJ2-3, with D tentatively TRBD1 (6 bases). There are 16 residues in the CDR3. The V end lost 2 bases, the J end lost 4 bases, and 17 bases lay between the germline ends. CDR1 and CDR2 (germline): SGDLS, YYNGEE.

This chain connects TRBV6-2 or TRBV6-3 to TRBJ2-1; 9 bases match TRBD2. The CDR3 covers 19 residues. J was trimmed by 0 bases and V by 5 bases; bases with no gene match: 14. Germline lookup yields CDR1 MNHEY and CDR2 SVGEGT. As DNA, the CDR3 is TGTGCCAGCAGTATTCGGCTAGCGGGGTATAGGAGCTCCTACAATGAGCAGTTCTTC. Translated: CASSIRLAGYRSSYNEQFF.

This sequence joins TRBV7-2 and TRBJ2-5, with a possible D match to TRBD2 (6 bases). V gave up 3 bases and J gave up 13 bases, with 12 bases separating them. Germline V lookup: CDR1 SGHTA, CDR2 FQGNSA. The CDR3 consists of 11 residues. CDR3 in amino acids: CASSLQGTPYF. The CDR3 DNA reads TGTGCCAGCAGCTTGCAAGGGACTCCGTACTTC.

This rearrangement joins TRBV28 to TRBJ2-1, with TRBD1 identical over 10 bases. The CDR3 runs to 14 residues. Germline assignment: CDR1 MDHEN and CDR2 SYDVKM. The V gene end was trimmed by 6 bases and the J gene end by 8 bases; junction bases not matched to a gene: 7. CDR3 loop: CASRRQGAGHEQFF. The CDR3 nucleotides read TGTGCCAGCAGACGACAGGGGGCGGGTCATGAGCAGTTCTTC.

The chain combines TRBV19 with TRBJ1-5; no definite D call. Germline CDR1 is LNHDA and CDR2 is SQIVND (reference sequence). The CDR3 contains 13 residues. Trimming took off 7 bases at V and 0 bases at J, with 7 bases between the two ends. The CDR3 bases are TGTGCCAGTACCGGAAATAGCAATCAGCCCCAGCATTTT. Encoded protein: CASTGNSNQPQHF. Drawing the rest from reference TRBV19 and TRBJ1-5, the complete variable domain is DGGITQSPKYLFRKEGQNVTLSCEQNLNHDAMYWYRQDPGQGLRLIYYSQIVNDFQKGDIAEGYSVSREKKESFPLTVTSAQKNPTAFYLCASTGNSNQPQHFGDGTRLSIL.

The CDR3 DNA follows: TGCGCCAGCAACACTCTCCCACTTTCAGCGGGGGGGCCAAATGAGCAGTTCTTC. This gives the protein CASNTLPLSAGGPNEQFF. The chain carries TRBV5-1 and TRBJ2-1, with 10 positions matching TRBD2. The CDR3 extends over 18 amino acids. Per the germline V gene, CDR1 is SGHRS and CDR2 is YFSETQ. V dropped 6 bases and J dropped 7; count of bases not matched to a gene: 19. Combining the CDR3 with reference TRBV5-1 and TRBJ2-1 gives the whole variable domain KAGVTQTPRYLIKTRGQQVTLSCSPISGHRSVSWYQQTPGQGLQFLFEYFSETQRNKGNFPGRFSGRQFSNSRSEMNVSTLELGDSALYLCASNTLPLSAGGPNEQFFGPGTRLTVL.

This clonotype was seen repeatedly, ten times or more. CDR3 DNA: TGTGCCAGCAGTTTTACCTCTGGGGCCAACGTCCTGACTTTC. Translated, it gives CASSFTSGANVLTF. The rearrangement joins TRBV12-3 or TRBV12-4 to TRBJ2-6; no clear D. Trimming took 3 bases from V and 0 from J, leaving 3 bases between them. The CDR3 sequence is 14 residues long.

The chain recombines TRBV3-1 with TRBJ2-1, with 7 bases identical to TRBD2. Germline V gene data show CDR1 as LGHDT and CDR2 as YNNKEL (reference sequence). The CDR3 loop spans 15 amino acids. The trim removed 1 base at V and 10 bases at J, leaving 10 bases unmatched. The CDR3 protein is CASSQAASGGTEQFF. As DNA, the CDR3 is TGTGCCAGCAGCCAAGCGGCTAGCGGTGGAACGGAGCAGTTCTTC.

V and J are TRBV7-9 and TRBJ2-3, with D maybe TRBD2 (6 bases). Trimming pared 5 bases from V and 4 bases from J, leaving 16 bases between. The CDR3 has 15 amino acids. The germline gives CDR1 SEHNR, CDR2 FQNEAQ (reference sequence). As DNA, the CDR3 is TGTGCCAGCAGCCCGACTCCGGGGGAAGCAGATACGCAGTATTTT. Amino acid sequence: CASSPTPGEADTQYF.

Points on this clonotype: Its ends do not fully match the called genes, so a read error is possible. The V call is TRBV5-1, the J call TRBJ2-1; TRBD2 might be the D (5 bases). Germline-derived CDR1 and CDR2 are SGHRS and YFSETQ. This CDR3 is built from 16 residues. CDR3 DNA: TGCGCCAGCAGCTTGGATGTCGGACTGTCCTACACTGAGCAGTTCTTC. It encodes CASSLDVGLSYTEQFF.